This TCR beta chain derives from a study of blood T cells in healthy people across ages. Turning to the study itself: Capture via template switching afforded approximately one barcoded beta molecule per two T cells.

Findings of the study overall: More naive CD4+ cells and higher diversity marked long-lived donors relative to aged donors. Investigators viewed diversity estimates from one million T cells as underestimates, the study reported.

This clonotype occurred a few times. Its antigen is currently unknown. No fewer than 5 micrograms of total RNA were isolated from every sample. CDR1 is DFQATT, CDR2 SNEGSKA, per germline (reference sequence). This CDR3 has 11 residues. V gave up 2 bases and J gave up 8 bases, with 9 bases separating them. For the second PCR, which ran for about 6 to 11 cycles, a sample-barcoded 5' primer and a J-beta primer mix were used. MiXCR, run by TCRdb on the 5' RACE reads, gives a single entry per CDR3 protein. The sample has 630,000 or so distinct CDR3 sequences, roughly 31% seen once. This clonotype was obtained from a woman at least 80 years old in good health. The specimen sequenced was blood. The V gene is TRBV20-1, the J gene TRBJ1-2, with unresolved D. The CDR3 reads CSARIRRGYTF. Here the CDR3 DNA reads TGCAGTGCTAGAATTAGGAGGGGCTACACCTTC.